This is a list of T cell receptor beta chains from one sample in a study of control samples from healthy donors and cancer patients. Measured with immunoSEQ multiplex PCR; TCRdb has only the in-frame clones, and not every one. The sample lists approximately 140,000 clones, 75% to 95% occurring once. The sequenced sample consisted of blood. The source is a man between 18 and 29 years old in good health. Each CDR3 is given with its conserved first and last residue. D genes are given only for firm matches. Expanded clones get a size class; other rows say once, few or many, or leave the size out.

D gene,J gene,V gene,clone size,CDR3 protein,CDR3 DNA
NA,TRBJ1-2,TRBV10-3,NA,CAISEGHPNYGYTF,TGTGCCATCAGTGAGGGACATCCTAACTATGGCTACACCTTC
NA,TRBJ1-1,TRBV6-6,NA,CASSQIQGGAFF,TGTGCCAGCAGCCAAATCCAGGGAGGGGCTTTCTTT
NA,TRBJ1-2,TRBV10-3,once,CAISESGNPLSGYTF,TGTGCCATCAGTGAGTCAGGCAATCCCCTCTCTGGCTACACCTTC
NA,TRBJ1-3,TRBV16,NA,CASSQSLVTGNTIYF,TGTGCCAGCAGCCAATCCCTTGTCACTGGAAACACCATATATTTT
TRBD1,TRBJ1-1,TRBV4-1,NA,CASSQGLIDLGDRRPNTEAFF,TGCGCCAGCAGCCAAGGTTTAATTGATTTAGGGGACAGAAGACCGAACACTGAAGCTTTCTTT
TRBD1,TRBJ2-7,TRBV5-4,NA,CASSWVSGTGNYEQYF,TGTGCCAGCAGCTGGGTTTCCGGGACAGGAAACTACGAGCAGTACTTC
TRBD1,TRBJ1-2,TRBV2,once,CASNPDRGLGYTF,TGTGCCAGCAACCCGGACAGGGGGCTTGGCTACACCTTC
TRBD1,TRBJ2-3,TRBV2,NA,CASSVSRDRSTDTQYF,TGTGCCAGCAGTGTGTCGAGGGACAGGAGCACAGATACGCAGTATTTT
TRBD1,TRBJ1-1,TRBV5-1,few,CASRVSGGNTEAFF,TGCGCCAGCAGGGTTTCAGGGGGGAACACTGAAGCTTTCTTT
TRBD1,TRBJ2-7,TRBV5-1,NA,CASQLGQGGTYEQYF,TGCGCCAGCCAGCTAGGACAGGGCGGCACCTACGAGCAGTACTTC
TRBD1,TRBJ1-4,TRBV3-1/TRBV3-2,NA,CASSQVRGLVEKLFF,TGTGCCAGCAGCCAAGTTAGGGGGCTTGTGGAAAAACTGTTTTTT
NA,TRBJ2-5,TRBV6-2/TRBV6-3,NA,CASSYLAWDQYF,TGTGCCAGCAGTTACCTAGCTTGGGACCAGTACTTC
TRBD2,TRBJ2-5,TRBV6-5,NA,CASSYSYSGEQETQYF,TGTGCCAGCAGTTACTCCTATAGCGGGGAGCAAGAGACCCAGTACTTC
NA,TRBJ1-5,TRBV18,NA,CASSPGADQPQHF,TGTGCCAGCTCACCAGGGGCAGATCAGCCCCAGCATTTT
NA,TRBJ1-6,TRBV5-1,NA,CASSRITGSSYNSPLHF,TGCGCCAGCAGCAGGATCACAGGGAGCTCCTATAATTCACCCCTCCACTTT
NA,TRBJ2-3,TRBV5-6,NA,CASSRLEQGVGTDTQYF,TGTGCCAGCAGCCGGCTCGAACAGGGCGTGGGCACAGATACGCAGTATTTT
NA,TRBJ1-4,TRBV19,NA,CASSWSATNEKLFF,TGTGCCAGTAGTTGGAGTGCAACTAATGAAAAACTGTTTTTT
NA,TRBJ1-2,TRBV15,NA,CATSRDRGAPVGYTF,TGTGCCACCAGCAGAGATCGGGGGGCCCCGGTGGGCTACACCTTC
NA,TRBJ1-2,TRBV5-5,NA,CASSLSRVGYGYTF,TGTGCCAGCAGCTTGTCCAGGGTGGGCTATGGCTACACCTTC
NA,TRBJ1-6,TRBV3-1/TRBV3-2,NA,CASSQIENSPLHF,TGTGCCAGCAGCCAAATTGAGAATTCACCCCTCCACTTT
NA,TRBJ2-7,TRBV5-1,NA,CASSPFSGGWSYEQYF,TGCGCCAGCAGCCCCTTTTCCGGCGGATGGTCCTACGAGCAGTACTTC
NA,TRBJ2-2,TRBV4-1,NA,CASSHRGGTGELFF,TGCGCCAGCAGTCACCGTGGGGGGACCGGGGAGCTGTTTTTT
NA,TRBJ1-4,TRBV12-5,NA,CASGLVLGGAGNEKLFF,TGTGCTAGTGGTTTGGTACTGGGGGGGGCAGGGAATGAAAAACTGTTTTTT
TRBD2,TRBJ2-1,TRBV7-3,NA,CASSLAPSGDNEQFF,TGTGCCAGCAGCTTGGCTCCTAGCGGGGATAATGAACAGTTCTTC
NA,TRBJ2-1,TRBV5-4,NA,CASSWGVYNEQFF,TGTGCCAGCAGCTGGGGGGTATACAATGAGCAGTTCTTC
TRBD1,TRBJ2-2,TRBV3-1/TRBV3-2,NA,CASSQEGGRGRLGGELFF,TGTGCCAGCAGCCAAGAGGGGGGCAGGGGGCGCTTAGGCGGGGAGCTGTTTTTT
NA,TRBJ1-6,TRBV5-1,NA,CASSLVPGDSPLHF,TGCGCCAGCAGCTTGGTACCGGGAGATTCACCCCTCCACTTT
TRBD2,TRBJ2-5,TRBV29-1,once,CSVDGLAGRTAQYF,TGCAGCGTTGACGGACTAGCGGGGCGAACGGCCCAGTACTTC
NA,TRBJ2-3,TRBV4-3,NA,CASSQQGTDTQYF,TGCGCCAGCAGCCAACAGGGGACAGATACGCAGTATTTT
NA,TRBJ1-1,TRBV28,NA,CATVGQSYTEAFF,TGTGCCACCGTAGGACAGAGTTACACTGAAGCTTTCTTT
NA,TRBJ2-7,TRBV6-4,once,CASSEYEQYF,TGTGCCAGCAGTGAATACGAGCAGTACTTC
NA,TRBJ1-6,TRBV25-1,NA,CASSTGFSPLHF,TGTGCCAGCAGTACAGGGTTCTCACCCCTCCACTTT
NA,TRBJ1-1,TRBV18,NA,CASSQPNTEAFF,TGTGCCAGCTCACAGCCGAACACTGAAGCTTTCTTT
NA,TRBJ1-5,TRBV20-1,NA,CSASSVVSGMTGDQPQHF,TGCAGTGCTAGTTCGGTTGTGAGTGGGATGACGGGCGATCAGCCCCAGCATTTT
NA,TRBJ2-7,TRBV6-5,NA,CASPTGGPQSYEQYF,TGTGCCAGCCCAACCGGGGGACCCCAGTCCTACGAGCAGTACTTC
NA,TRBJ2-3,TRBV27,NA,CASTSQSWADTQYF,TGTGCCAGCACCTCGCAATCTTGGGCAGATACGCAGTATTTT
NA,TRBJ1-1,TRBV7-8,once,CASSLGVGAGGTEAFF,TGTGCCAGCAGCTTAGGGGTGGGGGCTGGGGGCACTGAAGCTTTCTTT
TRBD2,TRBJ2-3,TRBV5-1,NA,CASSLGLAGPLKDTQYF,TGCGCCAGCAGCTTGGGGTTAGCGGGGCCTCTTAAAGATACGCAGTATTTT
NA,TRBJ1-1,TRBV7-9,NA,CASKGKTQMNTEAFF,TGTGCCAGCAAGGGTAAGACCCAGATGAACACTGAAGCTTTCTTT
NA,TRBJ2-7,TRBV7-2,NA,CASSLGYGIHEQYF,TGTGCCAGCAGCTTGGGGTACGGGATCCACGAGCAGTACTTC
NA,TRBJ1-2,TRBV28,once,CASSFRGNYGYTF,TGTGCCAGCAGTTTCCGGGGTAACTATGGCTACACCTTC
NA,TRBJ1-1,TRBV30,NA,CAWGGGLNTEAFF,TGTGCCTGGGGCGGGGGACTGAACACTGAAGCTTTCTTT
NA,TRBJ1-2,TRBV7-9,NA,CASSLGPLGVLIYGYTF,TGTGCCAGCAGCTTAGGGCCCCTTGGGGTATTGATCTATGGCTACACCTTC
NA,TRBJ2-7,TRBV12-3/TRBV12-4,NA,CASSSRSSYEQYF,TGTGCCAGCAGTAGCAGGAGCTCCTACGAGCAGTACTTC
NA,TRBJ2-5,TRBV10-3,NA,CAISDLASEETQYF,TGTGCCATCAGTGACCTAGCATCGGAAGAGACCCAGTACTTC
TRBD2,TRBJ2-3,TRBV19,NA,CASSSGGASDTQYF,TGTGCCAGTAGTAGCGGGGGGGCGTCAGATACGCAGTATTTT
NA,TRBJ1-1,TRBV2,few,CASKEGGTEAFF,TGTGCCAGCAAAGAGGGCGGCACTGAAGCTTTCTTT
TRBD1,TRBJ1-6,TRBV4-2,few,CASRAQGENNSPLHF,TGTGCCAGCAGGGCCCAGGGGGAAAATAATTCACCCCTCCACTTT
NA,TRBJ2-7,TRBV7-9,NA,CASSRDTLGVEQYF,TGTGCCAGCAGCCGGGACACTCTAGGGGTCGAGCAGTACTTC
TRBD2,TRBJ2-3,TRBV6-5,NA,CASSLSGGGSDTQYF,TGTGCCAGCAGTCTCAGCGGGGGGGGATCAGATACGCAGTATTTT
TRBD2,TRBJ2-1,TRBV7-7,NA,CASSRGLAGLDEQFF,TGTGCCAGCAGCCGGGGACTAGCTGGTCTGGATGAGCAGTTCTTC
NA,TRBJ1-5,TRBV6-5,NA,CASNQVGAWQPQHF,TGTGCCAGCAACCAGGTGGGGGCATGGCAGCCCCAGCATTTT